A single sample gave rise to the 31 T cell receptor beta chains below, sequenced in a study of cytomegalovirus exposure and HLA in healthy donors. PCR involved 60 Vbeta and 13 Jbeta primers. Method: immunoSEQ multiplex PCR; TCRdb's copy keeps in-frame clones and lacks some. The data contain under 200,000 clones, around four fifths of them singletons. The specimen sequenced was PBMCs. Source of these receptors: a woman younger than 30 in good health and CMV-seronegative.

This chain's CDR3 is CASSPIAVGSSDTQYF. The CDR3, as DNA: TGTGCCAGCAGTCCCATTGCGGTTGGGTCGTCAGATACGCAGTATTTT. The gene calls are TRBV27 and TRBJ2-3; D is unresolved. This CDR3 is 16 amino acids long. Germline V gene data show CDR1 as MNHEY and CDR2 as SMNVEV (reference sequence). The germline V and J ends were trimmed by 5 bases and 4 bases, with 19 bases remaining between them.

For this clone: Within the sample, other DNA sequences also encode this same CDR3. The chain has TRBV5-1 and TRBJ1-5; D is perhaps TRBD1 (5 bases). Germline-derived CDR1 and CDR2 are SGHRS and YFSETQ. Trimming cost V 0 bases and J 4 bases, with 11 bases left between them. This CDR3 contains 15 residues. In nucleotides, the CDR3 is TGCGCCAGCAGCTTGGGCGACAGCCTAAATCAGCCCCAGCATTTT. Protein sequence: CASSLGDSLNQPQHF.

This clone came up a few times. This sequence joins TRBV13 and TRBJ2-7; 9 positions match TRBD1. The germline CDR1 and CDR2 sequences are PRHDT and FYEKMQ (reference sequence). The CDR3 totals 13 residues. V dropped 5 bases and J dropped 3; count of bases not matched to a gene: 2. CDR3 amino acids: CASSGDRVYEQYF. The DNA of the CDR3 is TGTGCCAGCAGCGGGGACAGGGTCTACGAGCAGTACTTC. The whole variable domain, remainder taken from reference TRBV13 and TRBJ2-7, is AAGVIQSPRHLIKEKRETATLKCYPIPRHDTVYWYQQGPGQDPQFLISFYEKMQSDKGSIPDRFSAQQFSDYHSELNMSSLELGDSALYFCASSGDRVYEQYFGPGTRLTVT.

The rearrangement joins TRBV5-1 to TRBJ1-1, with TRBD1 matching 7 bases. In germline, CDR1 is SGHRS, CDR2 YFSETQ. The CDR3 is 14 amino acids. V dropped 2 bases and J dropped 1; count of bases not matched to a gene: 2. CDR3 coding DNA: TGCGCCAGCAGCTTCCGGGACAGGAACACTGAAGCTTTCTTT. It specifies CASSFRDRNTEAFF.

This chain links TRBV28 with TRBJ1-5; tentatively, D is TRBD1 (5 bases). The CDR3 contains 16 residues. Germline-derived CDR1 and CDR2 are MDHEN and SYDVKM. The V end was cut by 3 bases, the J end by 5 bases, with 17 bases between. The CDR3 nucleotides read TGTGCCAGCAGTTTGGGTGGGGCAGGGTCCTATCAGCCCCAGCATTTT. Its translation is CASSLGGAGSYQPQHF.

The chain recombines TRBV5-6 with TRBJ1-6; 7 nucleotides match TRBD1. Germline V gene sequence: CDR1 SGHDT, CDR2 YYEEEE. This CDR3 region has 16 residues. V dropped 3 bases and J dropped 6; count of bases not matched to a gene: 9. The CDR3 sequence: CASSSQGGLFNSPLHF. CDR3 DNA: TGTGCCAGCAGCTCCCAGGGGGGTCTTTTTAATTCACCCCTCCACTTT.

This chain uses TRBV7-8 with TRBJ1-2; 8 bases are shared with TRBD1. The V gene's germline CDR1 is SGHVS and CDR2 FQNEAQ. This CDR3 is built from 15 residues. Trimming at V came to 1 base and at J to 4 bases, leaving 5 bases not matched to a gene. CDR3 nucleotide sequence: TGTGCCAGCAGCTTAGAGTCTGGACAGGGCTATGGCTACACCTTC. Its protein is CASSLESGQGYGYTF.

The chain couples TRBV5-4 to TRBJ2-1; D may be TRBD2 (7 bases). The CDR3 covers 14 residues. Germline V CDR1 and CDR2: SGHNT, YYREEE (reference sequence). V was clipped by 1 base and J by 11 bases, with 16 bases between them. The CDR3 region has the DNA TGTGCCAGCAGCTTGTTGTGGGAGGGGGAAAAGCAGTTCTTC. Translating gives CASSLLWEGEKQFF.

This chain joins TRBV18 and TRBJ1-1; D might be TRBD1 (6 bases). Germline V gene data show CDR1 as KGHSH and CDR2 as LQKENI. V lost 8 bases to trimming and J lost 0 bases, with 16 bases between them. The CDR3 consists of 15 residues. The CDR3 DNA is TGTGCCAGCCTTAAGACCGGGACAATGAACACTGAAGCTTTCTTT. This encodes CASLKTGTMNTEAFF. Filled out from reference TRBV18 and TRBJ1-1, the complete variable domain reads NAGVMQNPRHLVRRRGQEARLRCSPMKGHSHVYWYRQLPEEGLKFMVYLQKENIIDESGMPKERFSAEFPKEGPSILRIQQVVRGDSAAYFCASLKTGTMNTEAFFGQGTRLTVV.

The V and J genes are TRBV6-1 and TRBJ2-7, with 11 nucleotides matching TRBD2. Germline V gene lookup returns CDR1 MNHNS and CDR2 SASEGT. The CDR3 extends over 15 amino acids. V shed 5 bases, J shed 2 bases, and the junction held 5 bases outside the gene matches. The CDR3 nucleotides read TGTGCCAGCAGTACCCTAGCGGGAGGCGCCTACGAGCAGTACTTC. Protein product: CASSTLAGGAYEQYF.

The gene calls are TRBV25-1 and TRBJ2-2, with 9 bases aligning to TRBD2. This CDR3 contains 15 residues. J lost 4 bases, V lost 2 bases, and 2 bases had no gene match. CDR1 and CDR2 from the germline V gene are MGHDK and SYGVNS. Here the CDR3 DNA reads TGTGCCAGCAGTGAACCAGCGGGAGGCACCGGGGAGCTGTTTTTT. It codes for CASSEPAGGTGELFF. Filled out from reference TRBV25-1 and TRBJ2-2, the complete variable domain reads EADIYQTPRYLVIGTGKKITLECSQTMGHDKMYWYQQDPGMELHLIHYSYGVNSTEKGDLSSESTVSRIRTEHFPLTLESARPSHTSQYLCASSEPAGGTGELFFGEGSRLTVL.

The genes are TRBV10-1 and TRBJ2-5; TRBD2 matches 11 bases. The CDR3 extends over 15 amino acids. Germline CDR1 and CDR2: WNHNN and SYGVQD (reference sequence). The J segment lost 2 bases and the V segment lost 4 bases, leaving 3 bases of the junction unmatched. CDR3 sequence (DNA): TGCGCCAGCAGTGGGACTAGCGGGCTTCAAGAGACCCAGTACTTC. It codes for CASSGTSGLQETQYF.

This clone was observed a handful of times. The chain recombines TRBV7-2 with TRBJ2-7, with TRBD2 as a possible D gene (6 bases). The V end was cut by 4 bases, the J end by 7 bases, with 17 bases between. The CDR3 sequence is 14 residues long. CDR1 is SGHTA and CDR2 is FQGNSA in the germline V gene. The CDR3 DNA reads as TGTGCCAGCAGCTGGGACCGTTCTCGGGGGGAGCAGTACTTC. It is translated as CASSWDRSRGEQYF.

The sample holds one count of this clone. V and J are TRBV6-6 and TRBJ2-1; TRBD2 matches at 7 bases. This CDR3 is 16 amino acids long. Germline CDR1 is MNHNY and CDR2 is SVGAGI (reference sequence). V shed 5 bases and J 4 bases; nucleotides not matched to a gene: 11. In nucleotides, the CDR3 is TGTGCCAGCAGTCCCGGTGCCGGCGGGGGATACAATGAGCAGTTCTTC. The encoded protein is CASSPGAGGGYNEQFF.

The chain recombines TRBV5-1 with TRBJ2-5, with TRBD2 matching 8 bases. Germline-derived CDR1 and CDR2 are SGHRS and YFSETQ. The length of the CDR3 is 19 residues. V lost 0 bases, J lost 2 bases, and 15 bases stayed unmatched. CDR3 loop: CASSLGAVAGGVGQETQYF. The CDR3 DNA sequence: TGCGCCAGCAGCTTGGGCGCGGTGGCGGGGGGAGTAGGGCAAGAGACCCAGTACTTC. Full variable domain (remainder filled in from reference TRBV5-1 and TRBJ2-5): KAGVTQTPRYLIKTRGQQVTLSCSPISGHRSVSWYQQTPGQGLQFLFEYFSETQRNKGNFPGRFSGRQFSNSRSEMNVSTLELGDSALYLCASSLGAVAGGVGQETQYFGPGTRLLVL.

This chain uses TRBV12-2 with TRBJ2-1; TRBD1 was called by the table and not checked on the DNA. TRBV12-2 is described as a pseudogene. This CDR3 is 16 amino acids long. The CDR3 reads CASRLKGVSLNNEQFF. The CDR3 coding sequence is TGTGCAAGTCGCTTAAAGGGGGTTAGCCTAAACAATGAGCAGTTCTTC.

Here the CDR3 DNA reads TGTGCCAGCGCTCTAGCGGGGTCCTACACCGGGGAGCTGTTTTTT. It codes for CASALAGSYTGELFF. The chain recombines TRBV7-2 with TRBJ2-2, with 9 bases aligning to TRBD2. Trimming cost V 8 bases and J 3 bases; bases outside gene matches: 7. Per the germline V gene, CDR1 is SGHTA and CDR2 is FQGNSA. The CDR3 extends over 15 amino acids.

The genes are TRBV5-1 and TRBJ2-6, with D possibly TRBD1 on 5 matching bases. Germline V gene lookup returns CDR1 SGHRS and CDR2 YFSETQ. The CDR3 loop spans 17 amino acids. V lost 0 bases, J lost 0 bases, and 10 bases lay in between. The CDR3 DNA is TGCGCCAGCAGCTTGGAACTCCAGGGCTCTGGGGCCAACGTCCTGACTTTC. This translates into CASSLELQGSGANVLTF.

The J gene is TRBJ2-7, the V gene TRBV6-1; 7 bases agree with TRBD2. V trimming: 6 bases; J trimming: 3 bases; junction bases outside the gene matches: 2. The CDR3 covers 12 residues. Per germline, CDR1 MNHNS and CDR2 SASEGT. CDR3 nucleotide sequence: TGTGCCAGCAGCCGCGGGGGCTACGAGCAGTACTTC. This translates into CASSRGGYEQYF.

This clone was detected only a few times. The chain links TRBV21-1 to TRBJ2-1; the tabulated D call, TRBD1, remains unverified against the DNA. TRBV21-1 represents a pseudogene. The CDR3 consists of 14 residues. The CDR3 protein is CASSVHPRSNEQFF. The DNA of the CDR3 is TGTGCCAGCAGCGTTCATCCCCGCAGCAATGAGCAGTTCTTC.

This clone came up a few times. The CDR3: CASRSGAGTEAFF. The CDR3 nucleotides read TGTGCCAGCAGGTCGGGAGCGGGAACTGAAGCTTTCTTT. The chain couples TRBV28 to TRBJ1-1; D unclear. Germline-derived CDR1 and CDR2 are MDHEN and SYDVKM. The CDR3 is 13 amino acids. The V end lost 6 bases, the J end lost 5 bases, and 13 bases lay between the germline ends.

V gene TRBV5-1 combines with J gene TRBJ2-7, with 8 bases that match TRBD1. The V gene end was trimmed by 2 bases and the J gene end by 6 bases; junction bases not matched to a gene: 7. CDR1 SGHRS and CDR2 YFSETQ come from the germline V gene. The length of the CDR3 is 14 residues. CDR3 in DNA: TGCGCCAGCAGCTTCATGGACAGGGCGGCCGAGCAGTACTTC. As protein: CASSFMDRAAEQYF.

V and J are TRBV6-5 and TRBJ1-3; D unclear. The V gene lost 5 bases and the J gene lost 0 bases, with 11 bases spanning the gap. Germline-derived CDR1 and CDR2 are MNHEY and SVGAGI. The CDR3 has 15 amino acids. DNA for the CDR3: TGTGCCAGCAGTACCGCAGCGAGCTCTGGAAACACCATATATTTT. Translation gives CASSTAASSGNTIYF.

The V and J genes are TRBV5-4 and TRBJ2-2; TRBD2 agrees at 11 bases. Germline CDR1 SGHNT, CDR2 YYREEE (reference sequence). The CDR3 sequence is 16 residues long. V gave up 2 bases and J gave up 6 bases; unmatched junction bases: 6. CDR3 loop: CASSFIAGGPSGELFF. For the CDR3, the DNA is TGTGCCAGCAGCTTTATAGCGGGAGGGCCTTCCGGGGAGCTGTTTTTT.

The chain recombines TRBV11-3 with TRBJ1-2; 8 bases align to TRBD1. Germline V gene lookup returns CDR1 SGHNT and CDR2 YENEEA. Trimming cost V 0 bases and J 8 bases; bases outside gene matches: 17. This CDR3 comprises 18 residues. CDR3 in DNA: TGTGCCAGCAGCTTAGACGCCGGCAGGGGGCAAAAGACGAGGGGCTACACCTTC. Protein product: CASSLDAGRGQKTRGYTF. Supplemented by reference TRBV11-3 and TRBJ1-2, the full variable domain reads EAGVVQSPRYKIIEKKQPVAFWCNPISGHNTLYWYLQNLGQGPELLIRYENEEAVDDSQLPKDRFSAERLKGVDSTLKIQPAELGDSAVYLCASSLDAGRGQKTRGYTFGSGTRLTVV.

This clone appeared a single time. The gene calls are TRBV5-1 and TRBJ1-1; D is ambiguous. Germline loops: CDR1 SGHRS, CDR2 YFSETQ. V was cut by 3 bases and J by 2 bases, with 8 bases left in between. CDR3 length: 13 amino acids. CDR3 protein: CASSSSVNTEAFF. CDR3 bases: TGCGCCAGCAGCTCTAGCGTAAACACTGAAGCTTTCTTT.

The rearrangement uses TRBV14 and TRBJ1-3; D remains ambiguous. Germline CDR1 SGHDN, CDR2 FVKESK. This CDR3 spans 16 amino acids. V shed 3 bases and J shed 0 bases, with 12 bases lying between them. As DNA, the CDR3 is TGTGCCAGCAGCCACCATGCGGGCTACTCTGGAAACACCATATATTTT. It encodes CASSHHAGYSGNTIYF.

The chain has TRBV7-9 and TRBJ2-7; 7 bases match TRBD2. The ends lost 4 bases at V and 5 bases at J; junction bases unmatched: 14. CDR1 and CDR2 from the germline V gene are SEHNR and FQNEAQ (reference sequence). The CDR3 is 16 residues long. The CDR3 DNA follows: TGTGCCAGCAGCTCTGGGGGAGGGCTGATCCTGGACGAGCAGTACTTC. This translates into CASSSGGGLILDEQYF. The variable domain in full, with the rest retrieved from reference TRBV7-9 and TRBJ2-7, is DTGVSQNPRHKITKRGQNVTFRCDPISEHNRLYWYRQTLGQGPEFLTYFQNEAQLEKSRLLSDRFSAERPKGSFSTLEIQRTEQGDSAMYLCASSSGGGLILDEQYFGPGTRLTVT.

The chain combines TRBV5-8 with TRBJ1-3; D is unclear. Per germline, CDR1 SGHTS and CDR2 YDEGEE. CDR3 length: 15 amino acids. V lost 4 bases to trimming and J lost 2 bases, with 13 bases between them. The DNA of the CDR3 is TGTGCCAGCAGCCCTAGGAGGGCCGCTGGAAACACCATATATTTT. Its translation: CASSPRRAAGNTIYF.

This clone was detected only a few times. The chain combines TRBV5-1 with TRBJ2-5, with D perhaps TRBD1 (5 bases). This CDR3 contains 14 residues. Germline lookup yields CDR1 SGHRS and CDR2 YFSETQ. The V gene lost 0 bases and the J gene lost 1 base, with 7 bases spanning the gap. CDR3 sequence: CASSLDRSQETQYF. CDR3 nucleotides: TGCGCCAGCAGCTTGGACAGGAGCCAAGAGACCCAGTACTTC.

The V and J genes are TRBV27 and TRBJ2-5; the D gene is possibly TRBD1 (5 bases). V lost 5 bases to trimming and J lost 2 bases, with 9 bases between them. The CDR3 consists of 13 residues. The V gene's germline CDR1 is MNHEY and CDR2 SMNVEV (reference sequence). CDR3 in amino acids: CASSVRVQETQYF. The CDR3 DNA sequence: TGTGCCAGCAGTGTCAGGGTACAAGAGACCCAGTACTTC.